These 16 T cell receptor beta chains were sequenced from one sample in a study of identical twins. One entry per CDR3 protein, called by TCRdb with MiXCR from the 5' RACE reads. The table lists 400,000 to 550,000 distinct CDR3 sequences, roughly an eighth of them singletons, with about 1% in the top ten. These data also formed part of another study, on yellow fever vaccine responses in identical twins.

The specimen was CD4+ T cells sorted from blood. The receptor set was obtained from a woman aged 18-35 years in good health.

This clonotype occurred a few times. The V gene is TRBV3-1, the J gene TRBJ1-4; D gene unclear. V dropped 6 bases and J dropped 0 bases, with 8 bases sitting between them. The CDR3 loop spans 14 amino acids. Per germline, CDR1 LGHDT and CDR2 YNNKEL (reference sequence). Here the CDR3 DNA reads TGTGCCAGCAGGGGCAGTGCAACTAATGAAAAACTGTTTTTT. Its translation: CASRGSATNEKLFF.

The rearrangement joins TRBV5-5 to TRBJ2-2, with 7 bases that match TRBD1. There are 16 residues in the CDR3. In germline, CDR1 is SGHKS, CDR2 YYEKEE (reference sequence). With 5 bases clipped from V and 6 bases from J, the junction kept 13 bases outside the gene matches. CDR3 sequence (DNA): TGTGCCAGCAGAAAACAGGGGCCCACGGGGTCCGGGGAGCTGTTTTTT. Its protein is CASRKQGPTGSGELFF.

The chain is built from TRBV12-3 or TRBV12-4 and TRBJ2-5, with D possibly being TRBD1 or TRBD2 (5 bases each). Trimming cost V 5 bases and J 5 bases, with 18 bases left between them. The CDR3 consists of 15 residues. CDR3 in amino acids: CASSPAKWGTETQYF. The DNA for the CDR3 is TGTGCCAGCAGTCCGGCTAAATGGGGGACGGAGACCCAGTACTTC.

This clonotype turned up a few times. Here the CDR3 DNA reads TGTGCCAGCAGTCCCCAAGCAGCGGGAGTGGGTGCAGAGCAGTACTTC. The encoded protein is CASSPQAAGVGAEQYF. This chain connects TRBV12-3 or TRBV12-4 to TRBJ2-7; 8 nucleotides agree with TRBD2. The CDR3 extends over 16 amino acids. J lost 7 bases, V lost 5 bases, and 16 bases had no gene match.

The table lists this clonotype with many counts. The rearrangement uses TRBV20-1 and TRBJ2-1; D is undetermined. Germline V lookup: CDR1 DFQATT, CDR2 SNEGSKA (reference sequence). Trimming removed 4 bases from V and 4 bases from J, with 11 bases in between. The CDR3 is 13 residues long. DNA of the CDR3: TGCAGTGCTACTCCGTCAATTTACAATGAGCAGTTCTTC. Translated: CSATPSIYNEQFF.

At least ten counts were recorded for this clonotype. The V gene is TRBV12-3 or TRBV12-4, the J gene TRBJ1-5; D is unresolved. This CDR3 spans 15 amino acids. With 6 bases removed from V and 1 base from J, the gap between germline ends came to 13 bases. CDR3 sequence: CASSKSLDSNQPQHF. As DNA, the CDR3 is TGTGCCAGCAGCAAATCCTTGGACAGCAATCAGCCCCAGCATTTT.

This rearrangement joins TRBV7-2 to TRBJ1-4, with TRBD1 as a possible D gene (5 bases). V gave up 1 base and J gave up 6 bases, with 12 bases separating them. CDR1 and CDR2 (germline): SGHTA, FQGNSA. The CDR3 length is 15 residues. The CDR3 sequence is CASSLVPGRDEKLFF. The CDR3, as DNA: TGTGCCAGCAGCTTAGTTCCAGGGAGGGATGAAAAACTGTTTTTT.

The V gene is TRBV4-3, the J gene TRBJ2-2, with 7 bases aligning to TRBD1. The CDR3 is made up of 13 amino acids. Germline CDR1 is LGHNA and CDR2 is YSLEER. The V segment lost 2 bases and the J segment 7 bases; nucleotides outside the gene matches: 1. The CDR3 protein is CASSQRQGGELFF. The CDR3, as DNA: TGCGCCAGCAGCCAAAGACAGGGCGGGGAGCTGTTTTTT.

This clonotype was counted between two and nine times. This rearrangement joins TRBV29-1 to TRBJ2-7; D is ambiguous. This CDR3 comprises 14 residues. V was shortened by 4 bases and J by 3 bases, with 16 bases between the two germline ends. The germline V gene has CDR1 SQVTM and CDR2 ANQGSEA. DNA of the CDR3: TGCAGCGTTGCAGGCCCCATGACCCTCTACGAGCAGTACTTC. Its protein is CSVAGPMTLYEQYF.

This clonotype was counted a few times. The chain combines TRBV7-9 with TRBJ2-6; no clear D gene. Looked up from germline, CDR1 is SEHNR and CDR2 is FQNEAQ (reference sequence). CDR3 length: 13 residues. V lost 5 bases and J lost 2, with 4 bases in between. CDR3 coding DNA: TGTGCCAGCAGCCGACCTGGGGCCAACGTCCTGACTTTC. Protein sequence: CASSRPGANVLTF.

A few counts support this clonotype. V gene TRBV12-5 combines with J gene TRBJ2-1; 7 bases are shared with TRBD1. J was trimmed by 6 bases and V by 6 bases; bases with no gene match: 2. CDR1 is LGHNT and CDR2 is FRNRAP in the germline V gene. There are 12 residues in the CDR3. In DNA, the CDR3 is TGTGCTAGTGGCGGACAGGTCAATGAGCAGTTCTTC. Its protein product is CASGGQVNEQFF.

There are a few counts of this clonotype. J is TRBJ2-2 and V is TRBV7-9; D unclear. Germline CDR1 and CDR2: SEHNR and FQNEAQ (reference sequence). This CDR3 has 14 residues. Trimming shortened V by 5 bases and J by 4 bases, and 11 bases separated the two germline ends. The CDR3 DNA reads as TGTGCCAGCAGCCAAGACCGCTTCACCGGGGAGCTGTTTTTT. Protein sequence: CASSQDRFTGELFF.

This clonotype has more than one count but fewer than ten. This chain connects TRBV7-2 to TRBJ1-1; the D is unclear. The CDR3 extends over 15 amino acids. V dropped 1 base and J dropped 3 bases, with 12 bases sitting between them. Germline values: CDR1 SGHTA, CDR2 FQGNSA. CDR3 bases: TGTGCCAGCAGCTTAGTTTCCCTGGGGTACACTGAAGCTTTCTTT. Protein: CASSLVSLGYTEAFF.

In DNA form, the CDR3 reads TGTGCCGCGCCGGATTTATACGAGCAGTACTTC. This gives the protein CAAPDLYEQYF. The chain couples TRBV10-3 to TRBJ2-7; no clear D. This CDR3 is 11 amino acids long. CDR1 and CDR2 (germline): ENHRY, SYGVKD. The V gene lost 11 bases and the J gene lost 4 bases, with 12 bases spanning the gap.

This clonotype has a handful of counts. The chain uses TRBV4-2 and TRBJ2-5; TRBD1 might be the D (5 bases). Trimming removed 1 base at V and 1 base at J, with 13 bases between. This CDR3 is 16 amino acids long. Germline lookup yields CDR1 LGHNA and CDR2 YNFKEQ. CDR3 sequence: CASSQVGPGRQETQYF. The DNA for the CDR3 is TGTGCCAGCAGCCAAGTCGGGCCAGGGCGCCAAGAGACCCAGTACTTC.

The chain combines TRBV5-5 with TRBJ1-4, with TRBD1 matching over 9 bases. The CDR3 is 14 residues long. Losses at the gene ends were 4 bases for V and 5 bases for J; bases not matched to a gene: 3. The germline V gene has CDR1 SGHKS and CDR2 YYEKEE (reference sequence). The CDR3 DNA follows: TGTGCCAGCAGCGGGACAGGGATCAATGAAAAACTGTTTTTT. Protein product: CASSGTGINEKLFF.